This TCR beta chain was profiled in a study of response to subunit inactivated influenza vaccine. Findings of the study overall: Seasonal influenza vaccination, on each occasion, was suggested by the authors to recruit few new T cells.

Germline V gene data show CDR1 as DFQATT and CDR2 as SNEGSKA (reference sequence). V was trimmed by 1 base and J by 0 bases, leaving 13 bases between them. The CDR3 contains 16 residues. Concerning this clonotype: No antigen is known for it.

TCRdb reprocessed the RT-PCR reads via MiXCR and lists one record per CDR3 protein. The profile shows roughly 500,000 distinct CDR3 sequences, around 25% of them singletons. The TCR originated in a man between 50 and 59 years old who received an inactivated influenza vaccine. The chain combines TRBV20-1 with TRBJ2-4; D possibly uses TRBD1 or TRBD2 (6 bases each). This material consisted of CD4+ T cells sorted from PBMCs, taken 4 to 6 days after vaccination. CDR3 region: CSARVSGAIAKNIQYF. CDR3 in DNA: TGCAGTGCTAGAGTCTCGGGGGCGATAGCCAAAAACATTCAGTACTTC.